The rows below give T cell receptor beta chains drawn from one sample of a study of cytomegalovirus exposure and HLA in healthy donors. Assay: immunoSEQ multiplex PCR; the TCRdb copy retains only in-frame clones and omits some. This sample has 99,000 or so clones, with 60% to 85% found just once. The sequencing input was PBMCs. These receptors were obtained from a man in his sixties in good health and CMV-seropositive. CDR3s leave out the opening cysteine and the closing phenylalanine or tryptophan. Each record gives: clone size, J gene, V gene, CDR3 protein. Clone size is given for some rows only: seen once, a few or many times, or a class if the clone is expanded.

>once|TRBJ2-2|TRBV10-3
AISEGRDRGTGELF
>-|TRBJ2-5|TRBV5-3
ARSLKGTGGTQY
>-|TRBJ2-5|TRBV19
ASSIIPGGTETQY
>-|TRBJ2-7|TRBV27
ASSLGRGPYEQY
>-|TRBJ2-7|TRBV14
ASSQGTGSEQY
>-|TRBJ1-4|TRBV5-1
ASSLQGAEEKLF
>-|TRBJ1-6|TRBV9
ASSAGQGANSPPH
>once|TRBJ2-1|TRBV25-1
ASSEFGTPNNEQF
>-|TRBJ1-1|TRBV9
ASSVGGRGEAF
>-|TRBJ2-7|TRBV30
AWSRPPGTALYEQY
>-|TRBJ2-5|TRBV18
ASSPRQGAGEQY
>-|TRBJ2-1|TRBV7-2
ASSFGGAGNEQF
>once|TRBJ2-3|TRBV4-1
ASSPVGGGAGEDTQY
>-|TRBJ2-2|TRBV5-1
ASSFLAGADGELF
>-|TRBJ2-7|TRBV10-3
AIRTGSLTPEQY
>-|TRBJ1-2|TRBV14
ASSELSVNAWGYT
>-|TRBJ2-3|TRBV5-1
ASSFWSTGERTDTQY
>-|TRBJ1-2|TRBV5-1
ASSLGGQDPSYGYT
>-|-|TRBV2
ASNLGTSSYEQY
>-|TRBJ1-6|TRBV6-1
ASTVSSSYNSPLH
>-|TRBJ2-5|TRBV6-1
ASSELGGGQTQY
>-|TRBJ2-3|TRBV7-2
ASSFTGVRTDTQY
>once|TRBJ2-4|TRBV7-2
ASSLGGRAKNIQY
>-|TRBJ1-1|TRBV29-1
SGGRGVTEAF
>-|TRBJ2-5|TRBV18
ASSPGRGDNRRETQY
>-|TRBJ2-5|TRBV4-2
ASSQGDRDQETQY
>-|TRBJ1-1|TRBV5-1
ASSLTGVNTEAF
>-|TRBJ1-1|TRBV28
ASSQTPFEAF
>-|TRBJ2-3|TRBV29-1
SVAGLGGGTDTQY
>few|TRBJ2-7|TRBV10-3
AISVLAGYTYEQY
>-|TRBJ2-1|TRBV7-9
ASSLTGTAVSYNEQF
>-|TRBJ2-3|TRBV9
ASSGGGVLGGGIGDTQY
>-|TRBJ1-5|TRBV28
ASSLRGGAGQPQH
>once|TRBJ2-1|TRBV27
ASTPFGRGRYNEQF
>-|TRBJ2-1|TRBV30
AWSAFHRPSGNEQF